Sequencing of this T cell receptor (beta chain) was carried out in a study of blood T cell repertoires in COVID-19. Authors' data handling: From reference gene primer amplification, estimates of nucleated cell counts were derived. Clones were sequenced by immunoSEQ multiplex PCR, and TCRdb holds only the in-frame ones, with some missing. V, J and clone size were drawn from that table, and D and trimming were deduced from the DNA. The table lists about 210,000 clones, about four fifths of them singletons. V lost 5 bases and J 4 bases, leaving 5 bases between the germline ends. Germline V gene lookup returns CDR1 MDHEN and CDR2 SYDVKM. This CDR3 has 11 amino acids. As regards this clone: This CDR3 is also generated by other DNA sequences in the sample.

V is TRBV28 and J is TRBJ1-2, with a tentative D call TRBD1 (5 bases). The TCR comes from a woman older than 75 with COVID-19, enrolled during active disease. Specimen: peripheral blood. The CDR3 loop is CASSRGYGYTF. CDR3 DNA: TGTGCCAGCAGTAGGGGCTATGGCTACACCTTC.